Described below is a single TCR beta chain sequence and its context. Germline V gives CDR1 LNHDA, CDR2 SQIVND (reference sequence). The CDR3 consists of 17 residues. V was trimmed by 3 bases and J by 0 bases, leaving 15 bases between them. The record originates from a study of blood T cell repertoires in COVID-19. Study-level background: Specimens from acute and convalescent COVID-19 originated in the United States, Italy and Spain. T cells, B-cell-depleted T cells, or PBMCs provided the cDNA or gDNA that served as material.

Original data processing: Amplification of reference gene primers was used by the study to estimate nucleated cell counts. Sequenced by immunoSEQ multiplex PCR; TCRdb stores in-frame clones only, minus some. D and trimming come from the DNA, and the V and J calls and clone size come from that table. Of 250,000 to 300,000 clones in the sample, approximately 85% are singletons; the top ten hold 5.1%. Sequenced sample: peripheral blood. The source of this sequence is a man aged 45-65 years with active or convalescent COVID-19. This rearrangement joins TRBV19 to TRBJ2-1; TRBD2 is a possible D gene (5 bases). Here the CDR3 reads CASSMISGTSSYNEQFF. The CDR3, as DNA: TGTGCCAGTAGTATGATAAGCGGAACAAGCTCCTACAATGAGCAGTTCTTC.